The source of this TCR beta chain is a study of T cell responses to AZD1222 COVID-19 vaccine. Comments on this clone: Its antigen is undetermined.

The germline V gene has CDR1 LGHDT and CDR2 YNNKEL (reference sequence). Trimming cost V 4 bases and J 4 bases; bases outside gene matches: 11. The CDR3 spans 18 residues. Study-level points and caveats: A reported finding is that nearly half of spike-specific TCRs target unmutated variant regions. The donor cohort was predominantly white British with a female majority, and clonal diversity may have been underestimated. Compared with day 0, the breadth and depth of the Spike-specific TCR repertoire rose significantly after two doses of AZD1222.

Using immunoSEQ multiplex PCR, the repertoire was profiled, and TCRdb retains in-frame clones only, with some absent. The table lists about 120,000 clones, around 87% of them singletons. Pooled samples include second doses given at about 4 or 12 weeks. The chain has TRBV3-1 (or the pseudogene TRBV3-2) and TRBJ2-5, with 14 bases matching TRBD2. This sequence originates from an adult who received the AZD1222 COVID-19 vaccine. The source was peripheral blood, collected 28 days after the second AZD1222 dose. CDR3 in amino acids: CASSPSDGLAGGRETQYF. CDR3 coding DNA: TGTGCCAGCAGCCCAAGTGACGGACTAGCGGGGGGTAGAGAGACCCAGTACTTC.